These 30 T cell receptor beta chains were all obtained from the same sample, sequenced in a study of blood T cell repertoires in COVID-19. The table came from immunoSEQ multiplex PCR; TCRdb's copy has only in-frame clones and leaves some out. The table shows 250,000 to 300,000 clones, with 86% occurring only once. The sequencing sample was made of peripheral blood. Source of these receptors: a woman under 40 with COVID-19, enrolled during active disease.

This clone was seen just once. CDR3 nucleotide sequence: TGTGCCAGCAGTGAAATATCTAGCGGGGCTACAGATACGCAGTATTTT. This sequence encodes CASSEISSGATDTQYF. This chain connects TRBV25-1 to TRBJ2-3, with 9 bases aligning to TRBD2. From germline, CDR1 is MGHDK and CDR2 SYGVNS. Unmatched junction bases numbered 6, after V lost 2 bases and J lost 3 bases. CDR3 length: 16 amino acids.

The gene calls are TRBV4-1 and TRBJ1-1; D not certain. The germline V gene has CDR1 MGHRA and CDR2 YSYEKL. Deletions cut 1 base from V and 8 bases from J, with 8 bases between. The CDR3 length is 12 residues. CDR3 amino acids: CASSQGGVEAFF. CDR3 in DNA: TGCGCCAGCAGCCAAGGGGGAGTCGAAGCTTTCTTT.

The V call is TRBV5-6, the J call TRBJ1-2, with no clear D. Germline-derived CDR1 and CDR2 are SGHDT and YYEEEE. The CDR3 spans 14 residues. The ends were cut back, 3 bases at V and 3 bases at J, with 12 bases in the middle. Written as DNA, the CDR3 is TGTGCCAGCAGCTCCCTAGGAGCTTACTATGGCTACACCTTC. It translates to CASSSLGAYYGYTF.

The rearrangement links TRBV2 to TRBJ1-5, with D possibly being TRBD1 (6 bases). This CDR3 spans 15 amino acids. Germline assignment: CDR1 SNHLY and CDR2 FYNNEI. Trimming removed 5 bases at V and 0 bases at J, with 11 bases between. The CDR3 sequence: CASSKQGYSNQPQHF. The CDR3 DNA sequence: TGTGCCAGCAGTAAACAGGGTTATAGCAATCAGCCCCAGCATTTT.

The rearrangement uses TRBV6-5 and TRBJ2-1; TRBD2 aligns across 13 bases. CDR3 size: 16 residues. V lost 2 bases, J lost 5 bases, and 3 bases stayed unmatched. From germline, CDR1 is MNHEY and CDR2 SVGAGI. Here the CDR3 reads CASSYPGTSGDNEQFF. For the CDR3, the DNA is TGTGCCAGCAGTTACCCCGGGACTAGCGGGGACAATGAGCAGTTCTTC.

The rearrangement uses TRBV7-2 and TRBJ1-6; 7 bases fit TRBD1. The germline V gene encodes CDR1 SGHTA and CDR2 FQGNSA. Unmatched junction bases numbered 6, after V lost 2 bases and J lost 8 bases. The CDR3 sequence is 15 residues long. The CDR3 DNA sequence: TGTGCCAGCAGCTTATCGGCAGGGGGTCATTCACCCCTCCACTTT. This gives the protein CASSLSAGGHSPLHF.

The genes are TRBV29-1 and TRBJ2-3; possibly TRBD1 for D (6 bases). Germline V gene data show CDR1 as SQVTM and CDR2 as ANQGSEA. The CDR3 has 14 residues. With 3 bases removed from V and 6 bases from J, the gap between germline ends came to 16 bases. As DNA, the CDR3 is TGCAGCGTTGACGGCAGGGGATGGTCCGATACGCAGTATTTT. Its protein is CSVDGRGWSDTQYF.

The rearrangement joins TRBV5-1 to TRBJ2-2; TRBD1 is a possible D gene (5 bases). The CDR3 has 16 amino acids. Germline V gives CDR1 SGHRS, CDR2 YFSETQ. V was shortened by 0 bases and J by 6 bases, with 15 bases between the two germline ends. This CDR3 reads CASSLDLPEGAGELFF. As DNA, the CDR3 is TGCGCCAGCAGCTTGGATCTCCCGGAAGGGGCCGGGGAGCTGTTTTTT.

The gene calls are TRBV7-2 and TRBJ2-2, with a weak D call TRBD1 (6 bases). The germline V gene has CDR1 SGHTA and CDR2 FQGNSA. V lost 5 bases and J 4 bases, leaving 11 bases between the germline ends. The CDR3 has 14 amino acids. This chain's CDR3 is CASSHTGTTGELFF. CDR3 nucleotide sequence: TGTGCCAGCAGCCATACAGGGACCACCGGGGAGCTGTTTTTT.

The chain joins TRBV7-9 to TRBJ2-3, with D perhaps TRBD2 (6 bases). The V end lost 5 bases, the J end lost 4 bases, and 19 bases lay between the germline ends. This CDR3 is 16 amino acids long. Germline V gene data show CDR1 as SEHNR and CDR2 as FQNEAQ (reference sequence). CDR3 protein: CASSEQASDFSDTQYF. Here the CDR3 DNA reads TGTGCCAGCAGCGAACAAGCTAGCGATTTTTCAGATACGCAGTATTTT. The full variable domain, its missing parts supplied by reference TRBV7-9 and TRBJ2-3, is DTGVSQNPRHKITKRGQNVTFRCDPISEHNRLYWYRQTLGQGPEFLTYFQNEAQLEKSRLLSDRFSAERPKGSFSTLEIQRTEQGDSAMYLCASSEQASDFSDTQYFGPGTRLTVL.

CDR3 residues: CASSPGTGIGYTF. The CDR3 region has the DNA TGCGCCAGCAGTCCCGGGACAGGGATCGGCTACACCTTC. The chain joins TRBV10-1 to TRBJ1-2; TRBD1 matches at 9 bases. The V gene end was trimmed by 5 bases and the J gene end by 8 bases; junction bases not matched to a gene: 6. Germline V gene lookup returns CDR1 WNHNN and CDR2 SYGVQD (reference sequence). The CDR3 contains 13 residues.

A remark on this clone: At the DNA level, this CDR3 is encoded by other sequences in the same sample as well. The chain links TRBV19 to TRBJ1-5; D gene unclear. CDR3 length: 13 residues. Trimming cost V 0 bases and J 6 bases, with 6 bases left between them. Germline CDR1 is LNHDA and CDR2 is SQIVND (reference sequence). CDR3 loop: CASSIDRGQPQHF. In nucleotides, the CDR3 is TGTGCCAGTAGTATAGATCGGGGTCAGCCCCAGCATTTT.

The rearrangement uses TRBV2 and TRBJ2-3; a weak D match, TRBD1 (6 bases). Looked up from germline, CDR1 is SNHLY and CDR2 is FYNNEI. V lost 11 bases to trimming and J lost 4 bases, with 16 bases between them. This CDR3 contains 13 residues. CDR3 amino acids: CALPGDVSDTQYF. The CDR3 region has the DNA TGTGCCCTCCCAGGGGACGTTTCAGATACGCAGTATTTT.

The chain couples TRBV5-1 to TRBJ2-1, with D possibly TRBD1 on 6 matching bases. The V gene's germline CDR1 is SGHRS and CDR2 YFSETQ. V was trimmed by 2 bases and J by 6 bases, leaving 9 bases between them. The CDR3 has 13 amino acids. CDR3 in DNA: TGCGCCAGCAGCTTCTGGACAGCCAATGAGCAGTTCTTC. Amino acid sequence: CASSFWTANEQFF.

This clone was detected once. This chain joins TRBV2 and TRBJ1-6; possibly TRBD1 for D (5 bases). Germline-derived CDR1 and CDR2 are SNHLY and FYNNEI. The CDR3 spans 14 residues. V was clipped by 10 bases and J by 0 bases, with 10 bases between them. CDR3 protein: CAIAGVSYNSPLHF. The CDR3 DNA sequence: TGTGCCATCGCGGGGGTCTCCTATAATTCACCCCTCCACTTT.

The chain carries TRBV6-5 and TRBJ2-5, with 7 positions matching TRBD1. The CDR3 is 14 residues long. Germline assignment: CDR1 MNHEY and CDR2 SVGAGI. The V gene end was trimmed by 8 bases and the J gene end by 5 bases; junction bases not matched to a gene: 11. CDR3 DNA: TGTGCCAGCCTCAAACAGGGGAATAGGGAGACCCAGTACTTC. Its protein is CASLKQGNRETQYF.

The CDR3 loop reads CASSSPGQGYEQYF. The CDR3 DNA is TGTGCCAGCAGCTCCCCGGGACAGGGGTACGAGCAGTACTTC. This sequence joins TRBV5-6 and TRBJ2-7; TRBD1 matches at 10 bases. Unmatched junction bases numbered 4, after V lost 3 bases and J lost 4 bases. The CDR3 contains 14 residues. Germline CDR1 SGHDT, CDR2 YYEEEE.

The rearrangement links TRBV20-1 to TRBJ2-1; 8 positions match TRBD2. V shed 3 bases and J 5 bases; nucleotides not matched to a gene: 6. Per germline, CDR1 DFQATT and CDR2 SNEGSKA (reference sequence). There are 14 residues in the CDR3. CDR3: CSASARLANNEQFF. Written as DNA, the CDR3 is TGCAGTGCTAGTGCGAGACTAGCGAACAATGAGCAGTTCTTC.

This clone was seen a handful of times. The genes are TRBV19 and TRBJ1-2; D is uncertain. Germline lookup yields CDR1 LNHDA and CDR2 SQIVND (reference sequence). CDR3 length: 16 amino acids. The V gene lost 6 bases and the J gene lost 1 base, with 18 bases spanning the gap. The CDR3 loop is CASSHLAGVFNYGYTF. In nucleotides, the CDR3 is TGTGCCAGTAGCCACCTGGCCGGGGTCTTTAACTATGGCTACACCTTC.

The rearrangement links TRBV6-4 to TRBJ2-2; the match to TRBD2 covers 9 bases. The V and J ends lost 0 bases and 6 bases, in that order; junction bases with no gene match: 5. Germline assignment: CDR1 MRHNA and CDR2 SNTAGT. CDR3 size: 16 residues. CDR3 coding DNA: TGTGCCAGCAGTGACTCGGCGGGGGGGCGTCCCGGGGAGCTGTTTTTT. Its translation: CASSDSAGGRPGELFF.

The genes are TRBV27 and TRBJ2-1, with 12 positions matching TRBD2. There are 16 residues in the CDR3. Looked up from germline, CDR1 is MNHEY and CDR2 is SMNVEV (reference sequence). J gave up 8 bases and V 5 bases, and 10 bases lay outside the gene matches. CDR3 protein: CASSPGLAGILDEQFF. Here the CDR3 DNA reads TGTGCCAGCAGTCCTGGACTAGCGGGGATTTTGGATGAGCAGTTCTTC.

The gene calls are TRBV6-1 and TRBJ1-2; the match to TRBD1 covers 7 bases. This CDR3 comprises 15 residues. The ends lost 0 bases at V and 4 bases at J; junction bases unmatched: 5. The germline V gene has CDR1 MNHNS and CDR2 SASEGT. The CDR3 nucleotides are TGTGCCAGCAGTGAAGCGGCCAGGGGGGCCTATGGCTACACCTTC. Its translation: CASSEAARGAYGYTF.

V usage is TRBV27 and J usage is TRBJ1-5, with D maybe TRBD1 (6 bases). The CDR3 has 17 amino acids. Germline V gene lookup returns CDR1 MNHEY and CDR2 SMNVEV (reference sequence). V lost 4 bases and J lost 2, with 18 bases in between. In DNA, the CDR3 is TGTGCCAGCAGTTGGGGGCGAGGGGTCTTGGGCAATCAGCCCCAGCATTTT. Protein product: CASSWGRGVLGNQPQHF.

This clone appeared a single time. The V call is TRBV27, the J call TRBJ2-7; tentative D call: TRBD2 (6 bases). CDR1 and CDR2 (germline): MNHEY, SMNVEV (reference sequence). The CDR3 is 15 residues long. The V gene lost 7 bases and the J gene lost 4 bases, with 20 bases spanning the gap. Here the CDR3 reads CASTSVGGKAYEQYF. The CDR3 nucleotides read TGTGCCAGCACCTCAGTAGGAGGGAAGGCATACGAGCAGTACTTC.

The rearrangement links TRBV4-1 to TRBJ1-1; no definite D call. The CDR3 runs to 17 residues. Trimming removed 0 bases at V and 3 bases at J, with 17 bases between. CDR1 is MGHRA and CDR2 is YSYEKL in the germline V gene. The CDR3 here is CASSQEPSGMRHTEAFF. Written as DNA, the CDR3 is TGCGCCAGCAGCCAAGAACCCAGCGGCATGCGGCACACTGAAGCTTTCTTT.

The CDR3 here is CASSDFGGLYQETQYF. CDR3 bases: TGTGCCAGCAGCGATTTCGGAGGCCTGTACCAAGAGACCCAGTACTTC. The chain links TRBV27 to TRBJ2-5; tentative D call: TRBD2 (5 bases). Germline loops: CDR1 MNHEY, CDR2 SMNVEV (reference sequence). The CDR3 sequence is 16 residues long. V dropped 6 bases and J dropped 0 bases, with 17 bases sitting between them.

This chain links TRBV28 with TRBJ1-6, with D unresolved. Between the trimmed V and J ends, which lost 4 bases and 9 bases, there was a span of 4 bases. Germline loops: CDR1 MDHEN, CDR2 SYDVKM. The CDR3 length is 11 residues. CDR3 sequence reads: CASSSISPLHF. The CDR3, as DNA: TGTGCCAGCAGTTCCATTTCACCCCTCCACTTT. The whole variable domain, remainder taken from reference TRBV28 and TRBJ1-6, is DVKVTQSSRYLVKRTGEKVFLECVQDMDHENMFWYRQDPGLGLRLIYFSYDVKMKEKGDIPEGYSVSREKKERFSLILESASTNQTSMYLCASSSISPLHFGNGTRLTVT.

V is TRBV9 and J is TRBJ2-3, with 10 bases fitting TRBD2. Unmatched junction bases numbered 12, after V lost 6 bases and J lost 5 bases. The CDR3 runs to 16 residues. Germline CDR1 SGDLS, CDR2 YYNGEE. The CDR3 protein is CASIEPSGGAGDTQYF. CDR3 in DNA: TGTGCCAGCATCGAACCCAGCGGGGGGGCGGGAGATACGCAGTATTTT.

Only one count was recorded for this clone. V is TRBV6-5 and J is TRBJ2-2, with D tentatively TRBD1 (6 bases). Germline V gene sequence: CDR1 MNHEY, CDR2 SVGAGI. The germline V and J ends were trimmed by 8 bases and 5 bases, with 18 bases remaining between them. The CDR3 has 15 amino acids. The CDR3 nucleotides are TGTGCCAGCGTCCGCTCACAGGGATTGACCGGGGAGCTGTTTTTT. Its protein is CASVRSQGLTGELFF.

This chain joins TRBV6-5 and TRBJ1-2; weak D call: TRBD1 (6 bases). Germline-derived CDR1 and CDR2 are MNHEY and SVGAGI. The V and J ends lost 6 bases and 8 bases respectively, with 13 bases between them. This CDR3 has 12 amino acids. Written as DNA, the CDR3 is TGTGCCAGCAGAGTTCCAGGGGAAGGCTACACCTTC. Translation: CASRVPGEGYTF.